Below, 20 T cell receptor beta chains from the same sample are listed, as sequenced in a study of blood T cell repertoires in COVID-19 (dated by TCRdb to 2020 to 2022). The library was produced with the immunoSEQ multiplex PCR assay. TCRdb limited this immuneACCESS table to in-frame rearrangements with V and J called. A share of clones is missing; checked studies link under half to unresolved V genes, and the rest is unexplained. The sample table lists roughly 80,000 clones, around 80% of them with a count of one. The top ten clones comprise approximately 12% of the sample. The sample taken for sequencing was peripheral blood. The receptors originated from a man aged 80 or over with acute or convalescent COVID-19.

The CDR3 nucleotides read TGTGCCACCAGTGATTTTCGTAGCAATCAGCCCCAGCATTTT. Residues: CATSDFRSNQPQHF. This sequence joins TRBV24-1 and TRBJ1-5; D is unclear. V was cut by 1 base and J by 0 bases, with 3 bases left in between. This CDR3 contains 14 residues. Germline lookup yields CDR1 KGHDR and CDR2 SFDVKD.

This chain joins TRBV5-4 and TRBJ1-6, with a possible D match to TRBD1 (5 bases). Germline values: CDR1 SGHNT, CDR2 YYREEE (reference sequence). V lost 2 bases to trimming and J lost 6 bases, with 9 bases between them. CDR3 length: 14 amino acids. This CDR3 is CASSFWDFNSPLHF. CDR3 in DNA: TGTGCCAGCAGCTTCTGGGACTTTAATTCACCCCTCCACTTT.

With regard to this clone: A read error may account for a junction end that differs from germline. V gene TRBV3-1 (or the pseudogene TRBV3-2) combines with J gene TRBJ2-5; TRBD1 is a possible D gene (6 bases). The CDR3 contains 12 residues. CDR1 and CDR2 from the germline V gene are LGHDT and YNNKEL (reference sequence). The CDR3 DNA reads TGTGCCAGCAGCCAAGTTGACAGGCCGTCCCACTTC. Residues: CASSQVDRPSHF.

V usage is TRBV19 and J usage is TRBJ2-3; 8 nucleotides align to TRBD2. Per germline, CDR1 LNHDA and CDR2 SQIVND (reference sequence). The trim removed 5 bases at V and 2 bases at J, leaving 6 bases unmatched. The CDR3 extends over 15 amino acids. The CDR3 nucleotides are TGTGCCAGTAGTGGTAGCGGGGCTTCCACAGATACGCAGTATTTT. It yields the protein CASSGSGASTDTQYF.

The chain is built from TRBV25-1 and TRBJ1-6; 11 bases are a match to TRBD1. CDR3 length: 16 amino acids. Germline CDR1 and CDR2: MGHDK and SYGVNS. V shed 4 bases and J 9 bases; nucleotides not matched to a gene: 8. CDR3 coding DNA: TGTGCCAGCAGTGCTCTGGGGGGACAGGGGGTTTCACCCCTCCACTTT. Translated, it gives CASSALGGQGVSPLHF.

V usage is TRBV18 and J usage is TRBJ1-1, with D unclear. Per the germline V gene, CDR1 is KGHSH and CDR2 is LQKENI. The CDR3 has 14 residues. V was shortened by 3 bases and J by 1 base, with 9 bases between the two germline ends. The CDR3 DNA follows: TGTGCCAGCTCACCGGGTAGCCCGAACACTGAAGCTTTCTTT. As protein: CASSPGSPNTEAFF.

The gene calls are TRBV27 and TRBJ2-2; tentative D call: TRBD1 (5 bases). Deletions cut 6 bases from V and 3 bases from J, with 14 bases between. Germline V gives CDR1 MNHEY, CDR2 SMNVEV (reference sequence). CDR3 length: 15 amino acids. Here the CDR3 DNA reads TGTGCCAGCAGCCCACAGGTGCCGGACACCGGGGAGCTGTTTTTT. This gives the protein CASSPQVPDTGELFF.

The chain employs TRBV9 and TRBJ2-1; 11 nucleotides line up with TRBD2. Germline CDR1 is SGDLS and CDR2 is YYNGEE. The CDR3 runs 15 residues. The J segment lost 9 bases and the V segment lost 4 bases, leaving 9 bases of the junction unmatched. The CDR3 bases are TGTGCCAGCAGCCCTCGACTAGCGGGGTTTTTTGAGCAGTTCTTC. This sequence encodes CASSPRLAGFFEQFF. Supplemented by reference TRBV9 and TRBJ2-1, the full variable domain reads DSGVTQTPKHLITATGQRVTLRCSPRSGDLSVYWYQQSLDQGLQFLIQYYNGEERAKGNILERFSAQQFPDLHSELNLSSLELGDSALYFCASSPRLAGFFEQFFGPGTRLTVL.

The CDR3 region is CASSVASANTEAFF. The CDR3 DNA follows: TGTGCCAGCAGCGTAGCCAGCGCGAACACTGAAGCTTTCTTT. This chain uses TRBV9 with TRBJ1-1; D is unresolved. V was cut by 0 bases and J by 1 base, with 7 bases left in between. The CDR3 has 14 residues. Germline lookup yields CDR1 SGDLS and CDR2 YYNGEE.

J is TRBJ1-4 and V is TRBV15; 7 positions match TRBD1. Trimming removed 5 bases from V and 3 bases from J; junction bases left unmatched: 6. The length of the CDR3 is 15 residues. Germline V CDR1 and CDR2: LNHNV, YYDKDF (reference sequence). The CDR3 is CATSLTGVANEKLFF. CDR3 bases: TGTGCCACCAGCTTAACAGGGGTGGCTAATGAAAAACTGTTTTTT.

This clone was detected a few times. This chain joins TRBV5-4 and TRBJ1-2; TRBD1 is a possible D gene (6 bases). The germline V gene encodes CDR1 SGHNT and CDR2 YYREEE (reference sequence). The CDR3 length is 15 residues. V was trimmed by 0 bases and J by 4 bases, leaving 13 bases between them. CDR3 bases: TGTGCCAGCAGCTTGGACCGGGGGGCACTCTATGGCTACACCTTC. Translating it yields CASSLDRGALYGYTF. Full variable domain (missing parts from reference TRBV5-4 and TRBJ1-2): ETGVTQSPTHLIKTRGQQVTLRCSSQSGHNTVSWYQQALGQGPQFIFQYYREEENGRGNFPPRFSGLQFPNYSSELNVNALELDDSALYLCASSLDRGALYGYTFGSGTRLTVV.

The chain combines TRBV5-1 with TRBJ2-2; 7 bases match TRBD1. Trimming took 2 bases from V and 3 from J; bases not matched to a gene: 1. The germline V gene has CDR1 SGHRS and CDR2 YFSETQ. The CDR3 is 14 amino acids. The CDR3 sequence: CASSFGQDTGELFF. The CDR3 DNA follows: TGCGCCAGCAGCTTCGGACAGGACACCGGGGAGCTGTTTTTT.

The CDR3 spells CASSSRLAGGSRNEQYF. The CDR3 nucleotides read TGTGCCTCCTCTTCTCGACTAGCGGGGGGCTCTCGGAACGAGCAGTACTTC. The chain employs TRBV15 and TRBJ2-7, with 13 nucleotides matching TRBD2. This CDR3 comprises 17 residues. Germline lookup yields CDR1 LNHNV and CDR2 YYDKDF (reference sequence). The V and J ends lost 11 bases and 5 bases, in that order; junction bases with no gene match: 18.

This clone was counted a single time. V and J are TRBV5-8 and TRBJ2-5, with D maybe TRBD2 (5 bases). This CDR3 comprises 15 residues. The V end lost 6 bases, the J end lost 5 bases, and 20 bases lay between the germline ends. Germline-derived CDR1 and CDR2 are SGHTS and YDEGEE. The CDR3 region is CASTLPLAPDETQYF. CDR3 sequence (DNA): TGTGCCAGCACCCTTCCTCTAGCCCCTGACGAGACCCAGTACTTC.

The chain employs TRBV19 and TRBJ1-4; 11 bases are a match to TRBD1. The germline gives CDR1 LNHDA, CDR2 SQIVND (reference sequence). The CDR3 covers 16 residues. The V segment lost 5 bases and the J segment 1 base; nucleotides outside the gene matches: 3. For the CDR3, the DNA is TGTGCCAGTAGTCGGACAGGGGGCCAAACTAATGAAAAACTGTTTTTT. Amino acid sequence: CASSRTGGQTNEKLFF.

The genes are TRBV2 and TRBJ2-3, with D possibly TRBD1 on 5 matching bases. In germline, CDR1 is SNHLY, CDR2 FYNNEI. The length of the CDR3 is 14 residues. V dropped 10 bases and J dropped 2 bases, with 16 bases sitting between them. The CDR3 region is CAIHKGFVTDTQYF. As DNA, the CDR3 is TGTGCCATACATAAGGGGTTTGTCACAGATACGCAGTATTTT. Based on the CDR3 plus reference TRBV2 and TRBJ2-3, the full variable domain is EPEVTQTPSHQVTQMGQEVILRCVPISNHLYFYWYRQILGQKVEFLVSFYNNEISEKSEIFDDQFSVERPDGSNFTLKIRSTKLEDSAMYFCAIHKGFVTDTQYFGPGTRLTVL.

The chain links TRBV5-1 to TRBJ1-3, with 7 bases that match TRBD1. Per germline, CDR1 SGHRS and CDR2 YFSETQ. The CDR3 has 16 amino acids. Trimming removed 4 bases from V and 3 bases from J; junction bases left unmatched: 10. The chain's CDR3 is CASSPDGGGFGNTIYF. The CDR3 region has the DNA TGCGCCAGCAGCCCCGATGGAGGGGGCTTTGGAAACACCATATATTTT.

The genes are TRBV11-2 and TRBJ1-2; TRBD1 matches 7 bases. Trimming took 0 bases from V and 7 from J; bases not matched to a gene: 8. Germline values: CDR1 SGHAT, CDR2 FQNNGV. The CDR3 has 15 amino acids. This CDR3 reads CASSLDRTGVGGYTF. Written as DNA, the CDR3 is TGTGCCAGCAGCTTAGATCGCACAGGGGTGGGTGGCTACACCTTC.

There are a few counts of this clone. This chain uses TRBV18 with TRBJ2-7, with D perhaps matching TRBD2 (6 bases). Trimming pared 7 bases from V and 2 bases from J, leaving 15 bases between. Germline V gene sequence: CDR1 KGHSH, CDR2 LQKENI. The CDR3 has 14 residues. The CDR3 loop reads CASFSRGTTYEQYF. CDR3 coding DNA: TGTGCCAGCTTTTCCCGCGGGACGACCTACGAGCAGTACTTC. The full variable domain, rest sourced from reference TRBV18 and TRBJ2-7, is NAGVMQNPRHLVRRRGQEARLRCSPMKGHSHVYWYRQLPEEGLKFMVYLQKENIIDESGMPKERFSAEFPKEGPSILRIQQVVRGDSAAYFCASFSRGTTYEQYFGPGTRLTVT.

The CDR3 sequence is CASSQDSGVPVQPQHF. The CDR3 region has the DNA TGCGCCAGCAGCCAAGATTCCGGGGTCCCTGTTCAGCCCCAGCATTTT. The gene calls are TRBV4-1 and TRBJ1-5; D gene uncertain. Germline values: CDR1 MGHRA, CDR2 YSYEKL. Trimming cost V 0 bases and J 6 bases, with 15 bases left between them. There are 16 residues in the CDR3.